The 27 T cell receptor beta chains below come from one sample, sequenced in a study of T cell repertoires in cytomegalovirus infection. No antigens are known for them. TCRdb re-derived calls from the reads in MiXCR, one entry per CDR3 protein. The data contain tens of thousands of distinct CDR3 sequences, 20% to 25% of them seen just once; the ten biggest clones take up around 70%. The sequencing used CD8+ T cells from cultured PBMCs, collected from culture after CMV antigen stimulation. The receptors come from a human donor in good health (CMV status not recorded). Some clones in this sample may be carry-over from other donors' samples.

This sequence joins TRBV4-1 and TRBJ1-5; no definite D call. Germline assignment: CDR1 MGHRA and CDR2 YSYEKL. Trimming pared 4 bases from V and 0 bases from J, leaving 10 bases between. The CDR3 is 15 residues long. The CDR3 sequence is CASSLRYYSNQPQHF. The DNA for the CDR3 is TGCGCCAGCAGCCTCCGATACTATAGCAATCAGCCCCAGCATTTT.

This clonotype was counted a few times. This sequence joins TRBV4-3 and TRBJ2-3; D tentatively fits TRBD1 or TRBD2 (5 bases each). The V end lost 3 bases, the J end lost 0 bases, and 16 bases lay between the germline ends. The CDR3 sequence is 17 residues long. Germline-derived CDR1 and CDR2 are LGHNA and YSLEER. In DNA, the CDR3 is TGCGCCAGCAGCCAGGGGACGCCTCTCTCTAGCACAGATACGCAGTATTTT. Its protein is CASSQGTPLSSTDTQYF.

This clonotype came up a few times. The chain has TRBV4-1 and TRBJ2-7; 7 nucleotides align to TRBD1. Germline lookup yields CDR1 MGHRA and CDR2 YSYEKL. The junction had 18 bases not matched to a gene; V was cut back by 2 bases and J by 5 bases. This CDR3 is 18 amino acids long. The CDR3 is CASSQMGPEQGKPHEQYF. DNA of the CDR3: TGCGCCAGCAGCCAAATGGGGCCGGAACAGGGGAAGCCGCACGAGCAGTACTTC.

This clonotype was counted between two and nine times. The chain links TRBV7-9 to TRBJ1-2; D uncertain. The length of the CDR3 is 12 residues. V was cut by 8 bases and J by 3 bases, with 10 bases left in between. CDR1 is SEHNR and CDR2 is FQNEAQ in the germline V gene (reference sequence). Here the CDR3 DNA reads TGTGCCAGCGAAGGGATTTACTATGGCTACACCTTC. This gives the protein CASEGIYYGYTF.

Only a few counts were recorded for this clonotype. The chain employs TRBV27 and TRBJ2-1; D might be TRBD1 (7 bases). Germline V gene sequence: CDR1 MNHEY, CDR2 SMNVEV (reference sequence). V lost 2 bases to trimming and J lost 6 bases, with 17 bases between them. The CDR3 has 16 residues. The CDR3, as DNA: TGTGCCAGCAGTTTAGCGGGACAGATGAAAATCAATGAGCAGTTCTTC. Translation gives CASSLAGQMKINEQFF.

This clonotype was seen more than once but under ten times. The rearrangement joins TRBV15 to TRBJ2-2; no definite D call. The CDR3 totals 18 residues. Trimming stripped 0 bases from V and 1 base from J, with 15 bases between. Germline assignment: CDR1 LNHNV and CDR2 YYDKDF (reference sequence). DNA for the CDR3: TGTGCCACCAGCAGAGATTTTGGTGAACAGCTGAACACCGGGGAGCTGTTTTTT. Translation: CATSRDFGEQLNTGELFF.

V is TRBV6-2 or TRBV6-3 and J is TRBJ2-2; the D is unclear. From germline, CDR1 is MNHEY and CDR2 SVGEGT. The germline V and J ends were trimmed by 6 bases and 3 bases, with 8 bases remaining between them. The CDR3 has 13 amino acids. The CDR3 DNA reads TGTGCCAGCAGGCCCACTGACACCGGGGAGCTGTTTTTT. Protein product: CASRPTDTGELFF.

The chain carries TRBV7-2 and TRBJ2-7; no clear D gene. Between the trimmed V and J ends, which lost 3 bases and 0 bases, there was a span of 6 bases. CDR3 length: 13 residues. Germline lookup yields CDR1 SGHTA and CDR2 FQGNSA. CDR3 sequence reads: CASSFQRSYEQYF. Written as DNA, the CDR3 is TGTGCCAGCAGCTTTCAGCGCTCCTACGAGCAGTACTTC.

The chain joins TRBV7-9 to TRBJ2-1, with D perhaps matching TRBD1 (5 bases). Trimming removed 0 bases from V and 8 bases from J, with 11 bases in between. This CDR3 region has 14 residues. Germline values: CDR1 SEHNR, CDR2 FQNEAQ (reference sequence). CDR3 residues: CASSLAGLSDEQFF. The CDR3 region has the DNA TGTGCCAGCAGCTTAGCGGGGCTGAGCGATGAGCAGTTCTTC.

The V gene is TRBV4-3, the J gene TRBJ2-7, with D perhaps TRBD1 or TRBD2 (7 bases each). The CDR3 contains 18 residues. Trimming removed 4 bases from V and 0 bases from J, with 22 bases in between. Germline CDR1 reads LGHNA; CDR2 reads YSLEER. CDR3 in amino acids: CASSPWGDSGDYSYEQYF. CDR3 nucleotides: TGCGCCAGCAGCCCCTGGGGGGACAGCGGGGATTACTCCTACGAGCAGTACTTC.

The chain links TRBV11-1 to TRBJ2-1, with D maybe TRBD2 (5 bases). This CDR3 region has 18 residues. Trimming took off 1 base at V and 0 bases at J, with 16 bases between the two ends. In germline, CDR1 is SGHAT, CDR2 FQDESV (reference sequence). The CDR3 is CASSLEIRTASSYNEQFF. The CDR3 bases are TGTGCCAGCAGCTTAGAAATCCGGACTGCCAGCTCCTACAATGAGCAGTTCTTC.

The CDR3 DNA reads as TGTGCCAGCAGCTTAGAGCCCAGGGGCGCGGAGAACATTCAGTACTTC. It is translated as CASSLEPRGAENIQYF. This rearrangement joins TRBV7-6 to TRBJ2-4, with a weak D call TRBD1 (6 bases). The CDR3 has 16 residues. Germline V gene data show CDR1 as SGHVS and CDR2 as FNYEAQ. The V end lost 1 base, the J end lost 7 bases, and 17 bases lay between the germline ends.

The chain recombines TRBV5-5 with TRBJ2-2; D assignment may be TRBD1 or TRBD2 (5 bases each). Per the germline V gene, CDR1 is SGHKS and CDR2 is YYEKEE (reference sequence). Trimming shortened V by 6 bases and J by 3 bases, and 12 bases separated the two germline ends. The CDR3 loop spans 14 amino acids. CDR3: CASTLRDDTGELFF. Here the CDR3 DNA reads TGTGCCAGCACCTTACGGGACGACACCGGGGAGCTGTTTTTT.

This clonotype has more than one count but fewer than ten. The V and J genes are TRBV25-1 and TRBJ1-1; tentatively, D is TRBD1 (5 bases). V was pared by 4 bases and J by 6 bases, with 12 bases between. CDR3 length: 13 amino acids. In germline, CDR1 is MGHDK, CDR2 SYGVNS. The CDR3 is CASSVGGIAEAFF. The CDR3 coding sequence is TGTGCCAGCAGTGTGGGGGGGATCGCTGAAGCTTTCTTT.

In this sample, this clonotype turned up a few times. This CDR3 is CASSGGEGGEAFF. The CDR3, as DNA: TGTGCCAGCAGCGGGGGGGAGGGTGGTGAAGCTTTCTTT. The chain combines TRBV9 with TRBJ1-1, with D possibly TRBD1 on 5 matching bases. Germline V CDR1 and CDR2: SGDLS, YYNGEE. Trimming took 3 bases from V and 7 from J, leaving 13 bases between them. This CDR3 has 13 residues. Full variable domain (remainder filled in from reference TRBV9 and TRBJ1-1): DSGVTQTPKHLITATGQRVTLRCSPRSGDLSVYWYQQSLDQGLQFLIQYYNGEERAKGNILERFSAQQFPDLHSELNLSSLELGDSALYFCASSGGEGGEAFFGQGTRLTVV.

This chain connects TRBV27 to TRBJ1-5; 9 bases map to TRBD1. The length of the CDR3 is 16 residues. The ends lost 5 bases at V and 3 bases at J; junction bases unmatched: 8. Germline V gene sequence: CDR1 MNHEY, CDR2 SMNVEV (reference sequence). The CDR3 bases are TGTGCCAGCAGTCCACCTCGGACAGGGGACAATCAGCCCCAGCATTTT. Protein: CASSPPRTGDNQPQHF.

This clonotype was seen more than once but under ten times. Here the CDR3 DNA reads TGCGCCAGCAGCTTCGAAATGGGACATACGAACACTGAAGCTTTCTTT. This translates into CASSFEMGHTNTEAFF. The chain employs TRBV5-1 and TRBJ1-1; possibly TRBD1 for D (6 bases). V lost 2 bases and J lost 1, with 15 bases in between. The CDR3 has 16 amino acids. The V gene's germline CDR1 is SGHRS and CDR2 YFSETQ.

This clonotype was seen more than once but under ten times. The genes are TRBV7-2 and TRBJ1-2; weak D call: TRBD1 (5 bases). Germline V CDR1 and CDR2: SGHTA, FQGNSA. V lost 0 bases, J lost 4 bases, and 12 bases lay in between. The CDR3 is made up of 15 amino acids. The CDR3 sequence is CASSLARGASYGYTF. CDR3 bases: TGTGCCAGCAGCTTAGCAAGAGGGGCGAGCTATGGCTACACCTTC.

At least ten counts were recorded for this clonotype. This chain uses TRBV4-1 with TRBJ2-7; D perhaps matches TRBD2 (7 bases). Trimming removed 0 bases at V and 7 bases at J, with 13 bases between. The CDR3 spans 14 residues. Germline V lookup: CDR1 MGHRA, CDR2 YSYEKL. The CDR3 sequence: CASSQEPGGPEQYF. Written as DNA, the CDR3 is TGCGCCAGCAGCCAAGAGCCCGGGGGGCCGGAGCAGTACTTC.

This clonotype was seen only a few times. This rearrangement joins TRBV7-2 to TRBJ2-5; D might be TRBD1 or TRBD2, each matching 5 bases. CDR1 and CDR2 (germline): SGHTA, FQGNSA. V was clipped by 1 base and J by 2 bases, with 14 bases between them. CDR3 length: 16 residues. CDR3 bases: TGTGCCAGCAGCTTAGTCGGGCCGGGGCCTCAAGAGACCCAGTACTTC. Amino acid sequence: CASSLVGPGPQETQYF.

The chain combines TRBV7-6 with TRBJ2-5, with 9 bases that match TRBD2. The length of the CDR3 is 16 residues. J gave up 1 base and V 2 bases, and 5 bases lay outside the gene matches. Germline CDR1 reads SGHVS; CDR2 reads FNYEAQ. The CDR3 DNA sequence: TGTGCCAGCAGCTTAAGCCCACTAGCGGGCCAAGAGACCCAGTACTTC. This translates into CASSLSPLAGQETQYF.

The chain links TRBV5-1 to TRBJ2-2; 8 bases agree with TRBD1. With V trimmed by 3 bases and J by 4 bases, 2 bases remained unmatched. The CDR3 runs 14 residues. Germline assignment: CDR1 SGHRS and CDR2 YFSETQ. The CDR3 here is CASSWTGTTGELFF. Here the CDR3 DNA reads TGCGCCAGCAGCTGGACAGGGACCACCGGGGAGCTGTTTTTT.

This clonotype was counted only a few times. The chain couples TRBV4-1 to TRBJ2-5; 9 bases map to TRBD1. V shed 4 bases, J shed 3 bases, and the junction held 9 bases outside the gene matches. The germline V gene has CDR1 MGHRA and CDR2 YSYEKL. There are 16 residues in the CDR3. CDR3 amino acids: CASSPLTGGYEETQYF. The DNA for the CDR3 is TGCGCCAGCAGCCCACTAACAGGGGGCTACGAAGAGACCCAGTACTTC.

In this sample, this clonotype turned up a few times. Here the CDR3 DNA reads TGTGCCAGTAGTATAACGGCCAGGGGATTTCATAGCAATCAGCCCCAGCATTTT. Encoded protein: CASSITARGFHSNQPQHF. V gene TRBV19 combines with J gene TRBJ1-5, with D possibly matching TRBD1 (6 bases). The germline gives CDR1 LNHDA, CDR2 SQIVND (reference sequence). There are 18 residues in the CDR3. V was shortened by 2 bases and J by 0 bases, with 17 bases between the two germline ends.

This clonotype was detected a few times. Written as DNA, the CDR3 is TGCGCCAGCAGCCACCCGGGACCGAGCAATGAGCAGTTCTTC. Translated, it gives CASSHPGPSNEQFF. The chain couples TRBV4-1 to TRBJ2-1; tentatively, D is TRBD1 or TRBD2 (5 bases each). Germline V gene sequence: CDR1 MGHRA, CDR2 YSYEKL. There are 14 residues in the CDR3. Trimming left V 3 bases short and J 6 bases short, with 12 bases between.

This clonotype was found a few times. This chain joins TRBV12-3 or TRBV12-4 and TRBJ2-7, with D tentatively TRBD2 (6 bases). This CDR3 has 12 residues. V dropped 6 bases and J dropped 4 bases, with 10 bases sitting between them. The CDR3 loop is CASRGRLYEQYF. The CDR3 DNA reads as TGTGCCAGCAGAGGGAGGTTATACGAGCAGTACTTC.

Only a few counts were recorded for this clonotype. This rearrangement joins TRBV7-9 to TRBJ2-1; 10 bases agree with TRBD2. The CDR3 length is 15 residues. The V and J ends lost 3 bases and 4 bases, in that order; junction bases with no gene match: 3. Germline lookup yields CDR1 SEHNR and CDR2 FQNEAQ (reference sequence). The CDR3 sequence is CASSFSGGPYNEQFF. CDR3 bases: TGTGCCAGCAGCTTTAGCGGGGGGCCATACAATGAGCAGTTCTTC. Together with reference TRBV7-9 and TRBJ2-1, the CDR3 gives the full variable domain: DTGVSQNPRHKITKRGQNVTFRCDPISEHNRLYWYRQTLGQGPEFLTYFQNEAQLEKSRLLSDRFSAERPKGSFSTLEIQRTEQGDSAMYLCASSFSGGPYNEQFFGPGTRLTVL.